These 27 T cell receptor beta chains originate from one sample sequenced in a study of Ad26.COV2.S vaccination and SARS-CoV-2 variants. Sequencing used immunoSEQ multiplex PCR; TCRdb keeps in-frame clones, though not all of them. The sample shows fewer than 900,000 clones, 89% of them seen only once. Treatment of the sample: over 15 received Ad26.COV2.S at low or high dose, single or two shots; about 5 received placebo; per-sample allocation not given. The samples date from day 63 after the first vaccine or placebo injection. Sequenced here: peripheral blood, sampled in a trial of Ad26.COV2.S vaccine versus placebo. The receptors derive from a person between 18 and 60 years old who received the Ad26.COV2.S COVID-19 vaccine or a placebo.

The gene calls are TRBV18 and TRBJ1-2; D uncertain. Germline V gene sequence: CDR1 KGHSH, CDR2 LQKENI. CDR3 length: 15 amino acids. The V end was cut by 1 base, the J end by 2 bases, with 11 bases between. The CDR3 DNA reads TGTGCCAGCTCACCACTGCCGGGCACAAACTATGGCTACACCTTC. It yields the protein CASSPLPGTNYGYTF.

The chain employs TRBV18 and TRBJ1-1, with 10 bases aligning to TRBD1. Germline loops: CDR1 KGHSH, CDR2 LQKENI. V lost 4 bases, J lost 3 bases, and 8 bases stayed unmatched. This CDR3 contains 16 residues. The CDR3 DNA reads TGTGCCAGCTCACTAGGTAGGGGGACAGGGGACACTGAAGCTTTCTTT. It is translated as CASSLGRGTGDTEAFF.

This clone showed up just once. CDR3 protein: CASFLNGYTF. Written as DNA, the CDR3 is TGTGCCAGTTTTCTTAATGGCTACACCTTC. The V call is TRBV19, the J call TRBJ1-2; no clear D. Trimming left V 8 bases short and J 6 bases short, with 7 bases between. Per the germline V gene, CDR1 is LNHDA and CDR2 is SQIVND (reference sequence). This CDR3 has 10 amino acids.

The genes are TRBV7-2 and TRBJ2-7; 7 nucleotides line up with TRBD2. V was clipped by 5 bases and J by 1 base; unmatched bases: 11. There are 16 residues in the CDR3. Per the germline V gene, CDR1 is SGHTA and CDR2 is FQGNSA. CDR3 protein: CASSTSSGPASYEQYF. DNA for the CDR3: TGTGCCAGCAGCACTAGTAGCGGGCCCGCGTCCTACGAGCAGTACTTC.

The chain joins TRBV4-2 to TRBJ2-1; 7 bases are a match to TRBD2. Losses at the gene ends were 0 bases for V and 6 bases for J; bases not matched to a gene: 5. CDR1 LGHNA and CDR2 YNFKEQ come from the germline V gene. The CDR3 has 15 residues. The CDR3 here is CASSQDPGTTNEQFF. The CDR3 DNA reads TGTGCCAGCAGCCAAGACCCCGGGACTACCAATGAGCAGTTCTTC.

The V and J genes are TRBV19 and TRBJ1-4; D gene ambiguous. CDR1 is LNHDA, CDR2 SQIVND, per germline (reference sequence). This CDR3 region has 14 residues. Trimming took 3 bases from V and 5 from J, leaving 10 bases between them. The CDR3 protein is CASSIDPGNEKLFF. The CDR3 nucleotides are TGTGCCAGTAGTATTGATCCGGGGAATGAAAAACTGTTTTTT.

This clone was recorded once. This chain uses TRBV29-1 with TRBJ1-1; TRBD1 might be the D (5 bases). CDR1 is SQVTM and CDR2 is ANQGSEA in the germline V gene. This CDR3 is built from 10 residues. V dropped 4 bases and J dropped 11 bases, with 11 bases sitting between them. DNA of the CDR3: TGCAGCGTTGGGGGGGAACGGGCTTTCTTT. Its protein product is CSVGGERAFF.

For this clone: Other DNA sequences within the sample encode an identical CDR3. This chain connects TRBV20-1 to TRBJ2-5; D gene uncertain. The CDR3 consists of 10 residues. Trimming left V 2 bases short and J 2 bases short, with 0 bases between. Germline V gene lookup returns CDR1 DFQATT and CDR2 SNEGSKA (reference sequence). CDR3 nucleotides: TGCAGTGCTAGACAAGAGACCCAGTACTTC. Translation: CSARQETQYF.

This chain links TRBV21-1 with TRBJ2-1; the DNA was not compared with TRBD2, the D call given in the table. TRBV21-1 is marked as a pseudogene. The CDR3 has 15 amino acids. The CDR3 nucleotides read TGTGCCAGCAGCGGTATGGGGGGTTCGGGCAATGAGCAGTTCTTC. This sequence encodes CASSGMGGSGNEQFF.

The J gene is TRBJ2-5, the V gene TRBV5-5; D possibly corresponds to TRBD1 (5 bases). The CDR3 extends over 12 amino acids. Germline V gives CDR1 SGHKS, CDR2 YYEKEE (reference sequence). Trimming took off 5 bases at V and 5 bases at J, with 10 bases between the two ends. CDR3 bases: TGTGCCAGCAGGGAAGGGGCGGAGACCCAGTACTTC. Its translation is CASREGAETQYF.

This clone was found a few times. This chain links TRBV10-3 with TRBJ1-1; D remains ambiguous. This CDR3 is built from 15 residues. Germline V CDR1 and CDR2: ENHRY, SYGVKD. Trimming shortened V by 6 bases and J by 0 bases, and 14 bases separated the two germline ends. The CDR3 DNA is TGTGCCATCAGGGGTTGGGCAGGCTTGAACACTGAAGCTTTCTTT. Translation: CAIRGWAGLNTEAFF.

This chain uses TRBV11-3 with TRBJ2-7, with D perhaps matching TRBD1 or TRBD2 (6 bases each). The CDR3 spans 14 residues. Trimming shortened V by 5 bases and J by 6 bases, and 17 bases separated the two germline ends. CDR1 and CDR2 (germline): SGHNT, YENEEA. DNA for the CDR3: TGTGCCAGCAGCCCACCGGGGGACAAAGGCGAGCAGTACTTC. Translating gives CASSPPGDKGEQYF.

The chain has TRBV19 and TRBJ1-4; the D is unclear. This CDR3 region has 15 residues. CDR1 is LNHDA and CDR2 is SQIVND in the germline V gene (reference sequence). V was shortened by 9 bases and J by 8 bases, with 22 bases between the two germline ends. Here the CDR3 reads CASTRTDLRAEKLFF. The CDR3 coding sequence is TGTGCCAGCACCAGGACGGACCTAAGGGCCGAAAAACTGTTTTTT.

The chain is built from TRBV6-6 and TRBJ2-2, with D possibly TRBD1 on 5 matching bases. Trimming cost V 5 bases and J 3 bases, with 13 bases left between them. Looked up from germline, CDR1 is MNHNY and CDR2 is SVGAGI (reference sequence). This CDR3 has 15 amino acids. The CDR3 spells CASSNSDTYTGELFF. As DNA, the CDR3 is TGTGCCAGCAGTAATTCGGACACCTACACCGGGGAGCTGTTTTTT.

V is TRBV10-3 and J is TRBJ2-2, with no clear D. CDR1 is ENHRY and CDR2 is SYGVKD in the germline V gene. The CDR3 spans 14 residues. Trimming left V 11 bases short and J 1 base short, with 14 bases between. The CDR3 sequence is CALASRVNTGELFF. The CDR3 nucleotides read TGTGCCCTCGCCTCAAGGGTGAACACCGGGGAGCTGTTTTTT.

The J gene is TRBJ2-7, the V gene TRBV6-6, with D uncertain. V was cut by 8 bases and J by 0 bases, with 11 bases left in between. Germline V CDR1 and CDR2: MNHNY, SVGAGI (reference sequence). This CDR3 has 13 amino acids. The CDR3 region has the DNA TGTGCCAGCGTTCCCCCGAGCTCCTACGAGCAGTACTTC. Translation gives CASVPPSSYEQYF.

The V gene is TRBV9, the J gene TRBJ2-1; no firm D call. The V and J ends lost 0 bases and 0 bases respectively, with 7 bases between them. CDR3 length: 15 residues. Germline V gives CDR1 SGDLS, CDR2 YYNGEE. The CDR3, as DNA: TGTGCCAGCAGCGTAGCAGATTCCTCCTACAATGAGCAGTTCTTC. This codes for CASSVADSSYNEQFF.

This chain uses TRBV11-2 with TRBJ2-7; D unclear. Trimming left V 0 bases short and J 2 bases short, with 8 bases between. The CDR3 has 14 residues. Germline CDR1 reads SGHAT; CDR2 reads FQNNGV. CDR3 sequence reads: CASSLDTAPYEQYF. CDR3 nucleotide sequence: TGTGCCAGCAGCTTAGACACCGCTCCCTACGAGCAGTACTTC. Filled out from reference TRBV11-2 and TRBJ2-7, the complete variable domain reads EAGVAQSPRYKIIEKRQSVAFWCNPISGHATLYWYQQILGQGPKLLIQFQNNGVVDDSQLPKDRFSAERLKGVDSTLKIQPAKLEDSAVYLCASSLDTAPYEQYFGPGTRLTVT.

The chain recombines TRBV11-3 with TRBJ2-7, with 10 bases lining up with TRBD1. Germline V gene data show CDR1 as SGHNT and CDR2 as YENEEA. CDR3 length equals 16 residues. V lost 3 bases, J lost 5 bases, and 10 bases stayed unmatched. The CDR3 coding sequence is TGTGCCAGCAGCTTTGCGGGACAGGGGCTTATACACGAGCAGTACTTC. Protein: CASSFAGQGLIHEQYF.

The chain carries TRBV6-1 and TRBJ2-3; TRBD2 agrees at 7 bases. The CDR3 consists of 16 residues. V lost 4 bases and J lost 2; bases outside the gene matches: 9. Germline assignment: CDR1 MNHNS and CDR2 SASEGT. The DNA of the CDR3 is TGTGCCAGCAGTGTTAGCGGGTCTCGGACCACAGATACGCAGTATTTT. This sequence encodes CASSVSGSRTTDTQYF.

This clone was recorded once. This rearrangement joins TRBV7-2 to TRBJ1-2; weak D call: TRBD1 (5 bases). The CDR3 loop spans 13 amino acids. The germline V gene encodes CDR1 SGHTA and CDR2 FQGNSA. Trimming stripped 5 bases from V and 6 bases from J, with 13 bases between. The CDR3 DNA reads TGTGCCAGCAGCCCGCGGACACCGAATGGCTACACCTTC. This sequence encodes CASSPRTPNGYTF.

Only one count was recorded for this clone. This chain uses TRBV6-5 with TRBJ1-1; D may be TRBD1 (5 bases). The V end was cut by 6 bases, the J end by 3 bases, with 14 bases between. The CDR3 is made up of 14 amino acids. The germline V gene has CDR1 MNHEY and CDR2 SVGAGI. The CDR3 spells CASSLGGSDTEAFF. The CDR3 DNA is TGTGCCAGCAGCCTGGGGGGGTCTGACACTGAAGCTTTCTTT.

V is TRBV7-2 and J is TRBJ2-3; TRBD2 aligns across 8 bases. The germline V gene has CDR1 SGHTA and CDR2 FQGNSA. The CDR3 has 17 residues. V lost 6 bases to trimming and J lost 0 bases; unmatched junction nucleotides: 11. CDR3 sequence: CASRRLSGGPSTDTQYF. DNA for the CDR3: TGTGCCAGCAGGAGACTAAGCGGGGGACCAAGCACAGATACGCAGTATTTT.

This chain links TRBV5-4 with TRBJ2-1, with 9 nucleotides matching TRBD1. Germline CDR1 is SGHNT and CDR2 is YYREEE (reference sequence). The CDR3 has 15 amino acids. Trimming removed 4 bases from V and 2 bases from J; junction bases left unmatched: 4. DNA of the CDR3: TGTGCCAGCAGCCTTGGACAGGGGCCCTACAATGAGCAGTTCTTC. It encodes CASSLGQGPYNEQFF.

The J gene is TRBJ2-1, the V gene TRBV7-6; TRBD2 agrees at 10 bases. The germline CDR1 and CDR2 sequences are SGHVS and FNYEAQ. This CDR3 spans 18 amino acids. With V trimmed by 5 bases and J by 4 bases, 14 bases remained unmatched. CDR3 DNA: TGTGCCAGCAGCCCTACCCTCCCTAGCGGGGGCCCTTACAATGAGCAGTTCTTC. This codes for CASSPTLPSGGPYNEQFF.

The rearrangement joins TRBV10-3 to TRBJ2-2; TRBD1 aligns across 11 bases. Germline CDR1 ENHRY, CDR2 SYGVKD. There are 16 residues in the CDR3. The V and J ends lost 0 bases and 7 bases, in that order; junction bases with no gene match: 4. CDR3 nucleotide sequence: TGTGCCATCAGTGAGTCGGACAGGGGGCAAGGCGGGGAGCTGTTTTTT. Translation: CAISESDRGQGGELFF.

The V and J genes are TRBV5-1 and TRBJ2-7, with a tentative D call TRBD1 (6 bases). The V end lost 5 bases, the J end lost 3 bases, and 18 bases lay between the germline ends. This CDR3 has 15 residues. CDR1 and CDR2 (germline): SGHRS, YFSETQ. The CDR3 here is CASRPFQGTGYEQYF. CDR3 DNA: TGCGCCAGCAGGCCGTTCCAGGGGACGGGCTACGAGCAGTACTTC.